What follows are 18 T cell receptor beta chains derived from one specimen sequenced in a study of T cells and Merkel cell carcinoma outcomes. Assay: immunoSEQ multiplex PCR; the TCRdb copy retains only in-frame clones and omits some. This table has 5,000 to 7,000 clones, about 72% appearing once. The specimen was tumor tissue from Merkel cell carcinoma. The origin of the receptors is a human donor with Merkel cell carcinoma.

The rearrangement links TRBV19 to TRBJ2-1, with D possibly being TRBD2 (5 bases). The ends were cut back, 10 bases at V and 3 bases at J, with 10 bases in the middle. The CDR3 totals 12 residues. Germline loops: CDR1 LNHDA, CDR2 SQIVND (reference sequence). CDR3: CATRASYNEQFF. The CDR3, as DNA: TGTGCCACGCGGGCTAGCTACAATGAGCAGTTCTTC.

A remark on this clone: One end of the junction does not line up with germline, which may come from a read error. The CDR3 DNA sequence: TGTGCCAATAGTATGGCTAGCGGGAAGCAGTTCTTC. Translation: CANSMASGKQFF. The rearrangement uses TRBV19 and TRBJ2-1, with 9 bases lining up with TRBD2. CDR1 is LNHDA and CDR2 is SQIVND in the germline V gene (reference sequence). The CDR3 runs to 12 residues.

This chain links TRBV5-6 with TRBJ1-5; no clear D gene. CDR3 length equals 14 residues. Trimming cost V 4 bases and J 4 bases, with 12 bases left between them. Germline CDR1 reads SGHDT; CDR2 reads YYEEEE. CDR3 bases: TGTGCCAGCAGCCCACACGGGTTTAATCAGCCCCAGCATTTT. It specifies CASSPHGFNQPQHF.

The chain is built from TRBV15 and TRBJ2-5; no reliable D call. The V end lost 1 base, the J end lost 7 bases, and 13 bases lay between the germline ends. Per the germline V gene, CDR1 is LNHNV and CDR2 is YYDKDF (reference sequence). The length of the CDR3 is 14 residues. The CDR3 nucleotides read TGTGCCACCAGCAGAGGTGTAGGGCAGGTGACCCAGTACTTC. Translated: CATSRGVGQVTQYF.

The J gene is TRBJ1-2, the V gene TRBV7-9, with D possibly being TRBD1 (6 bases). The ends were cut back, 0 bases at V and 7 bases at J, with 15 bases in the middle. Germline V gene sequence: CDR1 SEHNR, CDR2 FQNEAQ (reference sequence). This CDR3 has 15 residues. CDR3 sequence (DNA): TGTGCCAGCAGCTTAGCTTCCAGGGGAGTAAGTGGCTACACCTTC. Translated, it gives CASSLASRGVSGYTF. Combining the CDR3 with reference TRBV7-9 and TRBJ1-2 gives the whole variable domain DTGVSQNPRHKITKRGQNVTFRCDPISEHNRLYWYRQTLGQGPEFLTYFQNEAQLEKSRLLSDRFSAERPKGSFSTLEIQRTEQGDSAMYLCASSLASRGVSGYTFGSGTRLTVV.

CDR3 in amino acids: CASTIDRAGTGELFF. The CDR3 DNA sequence: TGCGCCAGCACGATCGACAGGGCAGGAACCGGGGAGCTGTTTTTT. The V and J genes are TRBV5-1 and TRBJ2-2, with 7 bases lining up with TRBD1. Germline loops: CDR1 SGHRS, CDR2 YFSETQ. The CDR3 runs to 15 residues. The V segment lost 6 bases and the J segment 5 bases; nucleotides outside the gene matches: 10.

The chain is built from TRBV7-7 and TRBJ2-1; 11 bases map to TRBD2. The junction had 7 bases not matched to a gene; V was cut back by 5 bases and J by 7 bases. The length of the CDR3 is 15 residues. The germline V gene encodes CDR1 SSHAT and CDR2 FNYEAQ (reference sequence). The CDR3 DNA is TGTGCCAGCAGCCAAATGACTAGCGGGAAAAATGAGCAGTTCTTC. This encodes CASSQMTSGKNEQFF. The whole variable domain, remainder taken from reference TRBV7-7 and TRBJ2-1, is GAGVSQSPRYKVTKRGQDVTLRCDPISSHATLYWYQQALGQGPEFLTYFNYEAQPDKSGLPSDRFSAERPEGSISTLTIQRTEQRDSAMYRCASSQMTSGKNEQFFGPGTRLTVL.

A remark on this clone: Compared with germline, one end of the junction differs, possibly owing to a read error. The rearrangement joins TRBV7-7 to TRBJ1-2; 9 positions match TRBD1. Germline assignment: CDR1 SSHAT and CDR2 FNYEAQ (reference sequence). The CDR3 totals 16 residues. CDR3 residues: CASSLAGTGIDDGYTF. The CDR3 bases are TGTGCTAGCAGCTTAGCCGGGACAGGGATAGACGATGGCTACACCTTC.

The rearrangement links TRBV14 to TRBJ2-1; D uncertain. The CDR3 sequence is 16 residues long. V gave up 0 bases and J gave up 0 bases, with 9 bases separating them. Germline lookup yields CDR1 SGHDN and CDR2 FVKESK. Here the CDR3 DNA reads TGTGCCAGCAGCCAAGAGGGCGGTGTCTCCTACAATGAGCAGTTCTTC. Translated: CASSQEGGVSYNEQFF.

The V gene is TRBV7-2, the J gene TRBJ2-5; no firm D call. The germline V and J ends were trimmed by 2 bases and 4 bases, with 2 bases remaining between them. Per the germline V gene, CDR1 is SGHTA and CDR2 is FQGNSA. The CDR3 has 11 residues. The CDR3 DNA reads TGTGCCAGCAGCTTAACAGAGACCCAGTACTTC. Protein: CASSLTETQYF.

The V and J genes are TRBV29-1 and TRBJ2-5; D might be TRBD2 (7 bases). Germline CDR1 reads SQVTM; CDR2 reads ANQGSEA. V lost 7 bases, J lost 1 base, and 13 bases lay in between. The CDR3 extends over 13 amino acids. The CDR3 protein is CSAGGRVQETQYF. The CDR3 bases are TGCAGCGCCGGGGGGCGGGTCCAAGAGACCCAGTACTTC.

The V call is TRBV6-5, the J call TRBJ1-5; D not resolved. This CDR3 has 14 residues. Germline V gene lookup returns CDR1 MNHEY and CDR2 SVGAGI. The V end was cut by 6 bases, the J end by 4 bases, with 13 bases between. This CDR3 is CASRGRRGNQPQHF. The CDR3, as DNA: TGTGCCAGCAGGGGAAGGAGAGGGAATCAGCCCCAGCATTTT.

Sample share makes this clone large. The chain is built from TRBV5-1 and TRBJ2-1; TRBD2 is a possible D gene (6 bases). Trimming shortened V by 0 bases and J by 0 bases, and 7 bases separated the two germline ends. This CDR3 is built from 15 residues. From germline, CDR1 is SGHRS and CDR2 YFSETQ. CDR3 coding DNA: TGCGCCAGCAGCTTGGTGGGGGGCTCCTACAATGAGCAGTTCTTC. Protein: CASSLVGGSYNEQFF.

CDR3 sequence (DNA): TGTGCCAGCATCCCCGGGGGAGGGCTCTATGGCTACACCTTC. It specifies CASIPGGGLYGYTF. This chain joins TRBV7-9 and TRBJ1-2; D is possibly TRBD1 (5 bases). The V end lost 7 bases, the J end lost 4 bases, and 16 bases lay between the germline ends. CDR3 length: 14 amino acids. Germline V gene sequence: CDR1 SEHNR, CDR2 FQNEAQ (reference sequence).

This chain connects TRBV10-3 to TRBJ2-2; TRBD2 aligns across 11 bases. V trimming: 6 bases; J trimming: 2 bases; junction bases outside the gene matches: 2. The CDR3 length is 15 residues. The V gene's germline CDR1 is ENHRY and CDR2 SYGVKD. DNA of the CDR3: TGTGCCATCAGGACTAGCGGGGATAACACCGGGGAGCTGTTTTTT. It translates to CAIRTSGDNTGELFF.

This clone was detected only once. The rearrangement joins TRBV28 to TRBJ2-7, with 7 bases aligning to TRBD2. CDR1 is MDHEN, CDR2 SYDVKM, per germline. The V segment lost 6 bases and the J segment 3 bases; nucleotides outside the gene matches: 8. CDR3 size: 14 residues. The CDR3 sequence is CASRPTTSRYEQYF. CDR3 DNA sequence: TGTGCCAGCAGACCGACGACTAGCCGCTACGAGCAGTACTTC.

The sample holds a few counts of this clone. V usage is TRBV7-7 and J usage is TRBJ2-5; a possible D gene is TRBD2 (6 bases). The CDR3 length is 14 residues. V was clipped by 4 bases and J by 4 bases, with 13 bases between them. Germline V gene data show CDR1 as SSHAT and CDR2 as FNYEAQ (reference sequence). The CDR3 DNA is TGTGCCAGCAGCTCGGCGGGGACTGGAGAGACCCAGTACTTC. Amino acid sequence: CASSSAGTGETQYF.

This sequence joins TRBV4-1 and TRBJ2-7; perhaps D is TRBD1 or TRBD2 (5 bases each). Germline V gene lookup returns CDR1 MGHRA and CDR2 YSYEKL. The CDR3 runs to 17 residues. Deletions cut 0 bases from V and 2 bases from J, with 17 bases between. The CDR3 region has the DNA TGCGCCAGCAGCCAAGATATTTCGCAGGGACCTACCTACGAGCAGTACTTC. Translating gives CASSQDISQGPTYEQYF.